This TCR beta chain appears in the sequencing data of a study of cytomegalovirus exposure and HLA in healthy donors. The PCR had 60 Vbeta and 13 Jbeta primers. The repertoire was sequenced with immunoSEQ multiplex PCR; TCRdb's copy has only in-frame clones and lacks some. The top ten hold 1.5% to 2% of the sample, which has some 190,000 clones, about 79% seen once. Regarding the study as a whole: When a later analysis compared HLA-associated TCR beta chains with equally common others, the HLA-associated chains turned out to be more clonally expanded and to have lower generation probabilities. According to the study, 160 or so TCR beta chains were cytomegalovirus-associated.

For this clone: What it binds is not known.

CDR3 size: 17 residues. After removal of 5 bases from V and 5 bases from J, the junction contained 12 bases not matched to a gene. CDR1 is MDHEN and CDR2 is SYDVKM in the germline V gene. The sample consisted of PBMCs. The gene calls are TRBV28 and TRBJ2-5; 12 nucleotides align to TRBD1. The source of this sequence is a man aged 18-30 years in good health and CMV-seronegative. In DNA, the CDR3 is TGTGCCAGCAGTGGGGAGAGGGGACAGGGGGCGATGGAGACCCAGTACTTC. This sequence encodes CASSGERGQGAMETQYF.